The sequence of this T cell receptor (beta chain) was determined in a study of immune heterogeneity within non-small cell lung tumors. Regarding the study as a whole: Tumor sites within a patient were found to share identical dominant CDR3 beta clonotypes, and site-unique high-frequency clones were also present. Different patients shared few of their high-frequency T-cell receptor beta clonotypes.

CDR1 and CDR2 (germline): SGHTA, FQGTGA. The length of the CDR3 is 13 residues. V was pared by 2 bases and J by 6 bases, with 9 bases between. Multiplex PCR (32 V and 13 J primers) was used to amplify the TCR beta CDR3. Using its own MiXCR run on the multiplex PCR reads, TCRdb lists one record per CDR3 protein. Of around 23,000 distinct CDR3 sequences detected, 25% to 35% appear once; the ten largest clones hold 3% to 4%. Samples each supplied 450 to 700 ng of bulk tumor genomic DNA as template. From each primary tumor, several far-apart biopsies were obtained during surgery. Surgery that was curative in intent was performed on patients with untreated, newly diagnosed non-small cell lung cancer. A few counts support this clonotype. What it binds is not known.

This receptor was taken from a man in his forties with non-small cell lung cancer. Specimen: lung tumor tissue. The chain recombines TRBV7-3 with TRBJ2-3; D unclear. CDR3 sequence: CASSLALEDTQYF. The CDR3 region has the DNA TGTGCCAGCAGCTTAGCGTTAGAGGATACGCAGTATTTT.